Below, 10 T cell receptor beta chains from the same sample are listed, as sequenced in a study of blood T cells in healthy people across ages. It was with a sample-barcoded 5' primer and a J-beta primer mix that a second PCR of roughly 7 to 12 cycles was run. TCRdb reanalysed the 5' RACE reads using MiXCR and keeps one entry per CDR3 protein. The sample holds roughly 800,000 distinct CDR3 sequences, roughly 64% seen once. The specimen was blood. The source is a man aged 25 to 40 in good health.

The rearrangement uses TRBV21-1 and TRBJ2-5; the tabulated D call, TRBD1, remains unverified against the DNA. Gene TRBJ2-7 matches the end of the DNA better, so the J call may be wrong. TRBV21-1 represents a pseudogene. The CDR3 has 16 amino acids. In nucleotides, the CDR3 is TGTGCCAGCAGCAAAGAGGTAGGGGGAACGATCTACGAGCAGTACTTC. Translation gives CASSKEVGGTIYEQYF.

The rearrangement links TRBV20-1 to TRBJ2-3, with 13 bases identical to TRBD2. Germline-derived CDR1 and CDR2 are DFQATT and SNEGSKA (reference sequence). Unmatched junction bases numbered 3, after V lost 1 base and J lost 2 bases. The CDR3 is 16 amino acids. The CDR3: CSARGGLAGSTDTQYF. CDR3 DNA sequence: TGCAGTGCTAGAGGGGGACTAGCGGGGTCCACAGATACGCAGTATTTT.

The rearrangement links TRBV7-2 to TRBJ2-1; no definite D call. The CDR3 loop spans 17 amino acids. Germline V gene sequence: CDR1 SGHTA, CDR2 FQGNSA. Trimming stripped 0 bases from V and 4 bases from J, with 16 bases between. The CDR3 protein is CASSLAATPFKYNEQFF. The CDR3, as DNA: TGTGCCAGCAGCTTAGCGGCTACCCCCTTTAAATACAATGAGCAGTTCTTC.

This clonotype has only one observation. The V call is TRBV18, the J call TRBJ2-1, with D maybe TRBD2 (5 bases). V lost 3 bases to trimming and J lost 8 bases, with 14 bases between them. Germline V CDR1 and CDR2: KGHSH, LQKENI. The CDR3 spans 14 residues. This CDR3 is CASSPPAGVHEQFF. The DNA of the CDR3 is TGTGCCAGCTCACCCCCGGCCGGGGTCCATGAGCAGTTCTTC.

For this clonotype: One junction end disagrees with the germline gene, perhaps due to a read error. The chain links TRBV15 to TRBJ2-3; D tentatively reads TRBD1 or TRBD2 (5 bases each). In germline, CDR1 is LNHNV, CDR2 YYDKDF (reference sequence). The CDR3 has 16 residues. The DNA of the CDR3 is TGTGCCACCAGCAGAGATGGGGCTAGCACCACAGATACGCGGTATTTT. Translation gives CATSRDGASTTDTRYF.

The chain employs TRBV7-2 and TRBJ2-7; no firm D call. The J call is uncertain, as TRBJ2-1 better fits the DNA end. CDR3 length: 13 residues. Germline CDR1 and CDR2: SGHTA and FQGNSA. In DNA, the CDR3 is TGTGCCAGCAGCCTGACGGGTATGGGTGAGCAGTTCTTC. Protein product: CASSLTGMGEQFF.

Concerning this clonotype itself: One junction end does not reproduce the germline sequence, and a read error may be involved. The chain links TRBV20-1 to TRBJ2-2; D perhaps matches TRBD1 (7 bases). This CDR3 has 17 residues. Germline V gene data show CDR1 as DFQATT and CDR2 as SNEGSKA (reference sequence). The CDR3 DNA reads as TGCAGTGCTAGAGATTTGAGGAGACAGGGTAACACCGGGGGGCTGTTTTTT. This encodes CSARDLRRQGNTGGLFF.

This clonotype has a handful of counts. The chain carries TRBV7-6 and TRBJ2-5; tentatively, D is TRBD2 (5 bases). The CDR3 runs 14 residues. Germline V lookup: CDR1 SGHVS, CDR2 FNYEAQ. V lost 1 base to trimming and J lost 4 bases, with 10 bases between them. CDR3 DNA: TGTGCCAGCAGCTTAGTTCAGAGCGGAGAGACCCAGTACTTC. The encoded protein is CASSLVQSGETQYF.

J is TRBJ2-1 and V is TRBV6-1, with 8 bases that match TRBD2. Germline CDR1 MNHNS, CDR2 SASEGT. The CDR3 has 18 residues. V shed 1 base and J 12 bases; nucleotides not matched to a gene: 20. Here the CDR3 reads CASSEVGGAGISLRRQFF. The DNA of the CDR3 is TGTGCCAGCAGTGAAGTCGGGGGGGCCGGAATTTCGCTACGGAGGCAGTTCTTC.

The chain recombines TRBV5-8 with TRBJ2-1; 7 bases map to TRBD2. Germline V gene data show CDR1 as SGHTS and CDR2 as YDEGEE. V shed 7 bases, J shed 3 bases, and the junction held 10 bases outside the gene matches. This CDR3 spans 15 amino acids. This chain's CDR3 is CASHQPGLIYNEQFF. CDR3 DNA: TGTGCCAGCCATCAACCGGGACTAATCTACAATGAGCAGTTCTTC. Using reference TRBV5-8 and TRBJ2-1 for the parts outside the CDR3, the full variable domain is EAGVTQSPTHLIKTRGQQATLRCSPISGHTSVYWYQQALGLGLQFLLWYDEGEERNRGNFPPRFSGRQFPNYSSELNVNALELEDSALYLCASHQPGLIYNEQFFGPGTRLTVL.